Listed below are T cell receptor beta chains from one sample, sequenced in a study of beta chain features in type 1 diabetes. The protocol was immunoSEQ multiplex PCR, while the TCRdb copy is restricted to in-frame clones and leaves out a portion. The sample lists nearly 250,000 clones; about 71% were seen once. The sequencing sample was made of naive CD4+ T cells from blood. The receptors were sampled from a man aged 25-45 years in good health. The conserved cysteine and the conserved F or W are not part of the CDR3 here. A D gene is named only where the DNA matches it firmly.

>TRBV7-2|.
ASSFGRNGHEQY
>TRBV2|TRBD1
ASSLTGSTGELF
>TRBV11-2|.
ASSLGALGDTQY
>TRBV9|.
ASSVGGSSTDTQY
>TRBV5-1|.
ASSLKEQYNEQF
>TRBV7-9|.
ASSPWDDLTDTQY
>TRBV25-1|.
ASSEGSASYNEQF
>TRBV29-1|.
SVVLRLQETQY
>TRBV2|.
ASHAFDNEQF
>TRBV7-2|.
ASSLQGPRGTQY
>TRBV18|.
ASFIQVNTEAF
>TRBV25-1|.
ASSDLTQY
>TRBV10-3|.
AISERENRQETQY
>TRBV25-1|.
ASSDSRDTAKQY
>TRBV7-2|TRBD1
ASSPWTGGLNEQY
>TRBV29-1|.
SARLDQETQY
>TRBV4-3|.
ASSQDGGRSNTQY
>TRBV5-4|.
ASSLPGNYGYT
>TRBV20-1|.
SARPQSGQY
>TRBV2|.
ASSLQGRSSYNEQF
>TRBV30|.
AWSVGTPGETQY
>TRBV13|.
ASSQTMGLAKNIQY
>TRBV29-1|TRBD2
SAIPLAGDYEQY
>TRBV5-6|.
ASSLAAGDSTDTQY
>TRBV30|.
AWSTGGKGTDTQY
>TRBV6-5|.
ASSYSRSNEQY
>TRBV7-9|.
ASSFHGEDSETQY
>TRBV7-2|.
ASSLGLATDTQY
>TRBV9|.
ASSVEERGTDTQY
>TRBV30|.
AWGSLNTEAF
>TRBV30|.
AWRTYSYEQY
>TRBV7-9|TRBD1
ASSSQGAQETQY
>TRBV29-1|.
SVVGNTEAF
>TRBV15|.
ASSGQGVYEQY
>TRBV15|.
ATSRALGSYNEQF
>TRBV14|.
ASSQESRSTHEQY
>TRBV28|.
ASTPGGGRIQY
>TRBV9|TRBD1
ASSDRDSAYNEQF
>TRBV2|.
ASRGWDPLH
>TRBV7-8|.
ASRQRGLDEKLF
>TRBV7-2|.
ASSSRAIYEQY
>TRBV28|.
ASSLVRESQY
>TRBV29-1|TRBD1
SVGPGQALSEQY
>TRBV2|.
ASSVRPSTEAF
>TRBV29-1|.
SVKLRTETETQY
>TRBV28|.
ASRQGSWGTQY
>TRBV30|.
AWSQSLRITGELF
>TRBV30|.
AWSVRRDNEQF
>TRBV7-6|.
ASNDGITDTQY
>TRBV30|.
AWQGLTGLETQY
>TRBV2|.
ASGGGISGYT
>TRBV30|TRBD2
AWDPGTSGTDTQY
>TRBV29-1|.
SVGPNGADTQY
>TRBV20-1|.
SANGHNEQF
>TRBV29-1|.
SVATGNEQF
>TRBV5-4|.
ASSERTETGELF
>TRBV9|TRBD2
ASSDPAGADTQY
>TRBV5-1|.
ASSLITTANGIQY
>TRBV28|.
ASRPRFQGKTYGYT